These 13 T cell receptor beta chains originate from one sample sequenced in a study of blood T cell repertoires in COVID-19. Produced via immunoSEQ multiplex PCR; TCRdb's table is partial and in-frame only. Seen here are under 250,000 clones, 85% to 90% observed once, and the top ten hold 5.5% to 6.5%. The source material was peripheral blood. The source is a man between 60 and 75 years old with acute or convalescent COVID-19.

V gene TRBV19 combines with J gene TRBJ2-1, with 11 positions matching TRBD2. V gave up 4 bases and J gave up 6 bases; unmatched junction bases: 14. Per germline, CDR1 LNHDA and CDR2 SQIVND (reference sequence). The CDR3 has 18 residues. The CDR3 DNA is TGTGCCAGTAGTAGCCTCCTGCGGACTAGCGGGTTGCGCAATGAGCAGTTCTTC. It specifies CASSSLLRTSGLRNEQFF.

The chain joins TRBV7-2 to TRBJ2-5, with 9 bases aligning to TRBD1. CDR3 length: 14 amino acids. The J segment lost 5 bases and the V segment lost 5 bases, leaving 6 bases of the junction unmatched. CDR1 is SGHTA, CDR2 FQGNSA, per germline. The CDR3, as DNA: TGTGCCAGCAGCCCTGACAGGGGGATGGAGACCCAGTACTTC. It yields the protein CASSPDRGMETQYF.

The rearrangement links TRBV5-1 to TRBJ2-7; TRBD2 agrees at 9 bases. The length of the CDR3 is 15 residues. The germline V gene encodes CDR1 SGHRS and CDR2 YFSETQ. The trim removed 0 bases at V and 6 bases at J, leaving 7 bases unmatched. Here the CDR3 DNA reads TGCGCCAGCAGCTTGGGTGGCGCACTAGCGGGCGAGCAGTACTTC. Translation gives CASSLGGALAGEQYF.

The chain combines TRBV29-1 with TRBJ1-1; 8 positions agree with TRBD1. This CDR3 spans 14 amino acids. The germline V gene encodes CDR1 SQVTM and CDR2 ANQGSEA. The junction had 9 bases not matched to a gene; V was cut back by 5 bases and J by 4 bases. The chain's CDR3 is CSVKNRGDSTEAFF. CDR3 nucleotides: TGCAGCGTTAAAAACAGGGGGGATAGCACTGAAGCTTTCTTT. Using reference TRBV29-1 and TRBJ1-1 for the parts outside the CDR3, the full variable domain is SAVISQKPSRDICQRGTSLTIQCQVDSQVTMMFWYRQQPGQSLTLIATANQGSEATYESGFVIDKFPISRPNLTFSTLTVSNMSPEDSSIYLCSVKNRGDSTEAFFGQGTRLTVV.

V gene TRBV7-2 combines with J gene TRBJ1-5; D is undetermined. V lost 3 bases and J 7 bases, leaving 13 bases between the germline ends. Germline V gives CDR1 SGHTA, CDR2 FQGNSA. CDR3 length: 14 amino acids. The CDR3: CASSFELREQPQHF. For the CDR3, the DNA is TGTGCCAGCAGCTTCGAACTCCGGGAACAGCCCCAGCATTTT.

V and J are TRBV5-1 and TRBJ2-1; D may be TRBD2 (6 bases). Germline CDR1 reads SGHRS; CDR2 reads YFSETQ. The CDR3 spans 14 residues. Trimming shortened V by 9 bases and J by 7 bases, and 20 bases separated the two germline ends. CDR3 bases: TGCGCCACAGCGGTGGCGGGATCTCTTAATGAGCAGTTCTTC. It encodes CATAVAGSLNEQFF.

The chain uses TRBV19 and TRBJ2-1; TRBD2 matches at 13 bases. The J segment lost 9 bases and the V segment lost 7 bases, leaving 9 bases of the junction unmatched. CDR3 length: 15 amino acids. From germline, CDR1 is LNHDA and CDR2 SQIVND (reference sequence). The CDR3 is CASTSLAGGQGEQFF. CDR3 nucleotide sequence: TGTGCCAGTACCTCACTAGCGGGAGGGCAGGGTGAGCAGTTCTTC. Variable domain in full (rest from reference TRBV19 and TRBJ2-1): DGGITQSPKYLFRKEGQNVTLSCEQNLNHDAMYWYRQDPGQGLRLIYYSQIVNDFQKGDIAEGYSVSREKKESFPLTVTSAQKNPTAFYLCASTSLAGGQGEQFFGPGTRLTVL.

The CDR3 DNA reads TGTGCCAGCAGCGCCCACCAGATTACTAGCGGGGCCTTCTACGAGCAGTACTTC. It translates to CASSAHQITSGAFYEQYF. This rearrangement joins TRBV7-6 to TRBJ2-7, with 10 bases identical to TRBD2. Germline V gene lookup returns CDR1 SGHVS and CDR2 FNYEAQ. The V segment lost 5 bases and the J segment 3 bases; nucleotides outside the gene matches: 16. CDR3 length: 18 residues. Using reference TRBV7-6 and TRBJ2-7 for the parts outside the CDR3, the full variable domain is GAGVSQSPRYKVTKRGQDVALRCDPISGHVSLYWYRQALGQGPEFLTYFNYEAQQDKSGLPNDRFSAERPEGSISTLTIQRTEQRDSAMYRCASSAHQITSGAFYEQYFGPGTRLTVT.

V is TRBV5-1 and J is TRBJ2-3, with 10 bases matching TRBD2. With 6 bases clipped from V and 5 bases from J, the junction kept 6 bases outside the gene matches. Germline-derived CDR1 and CDR2 are SGHRS and YFSETQ. The length of the CDR3 is 14 residues. The CDR3 loop is CASTLAGVLDTQYF. The CDR3 nucleotides read TGCGCCAGCACGCTAGCGGGAGTGTTAGATACGCAGTATTTT.

The chain joins TRBV6-5 to TRBJ1-6, with 7 bases lining up with TRBD1. There are 13 residues in the CDR3. Per germline, CDR1 MNHEY and CDR2 SVGAGI. V was clipped by 4 bases and J by 10 bases; unmatched bases: 4. CDR3 sequence (DNA): TGTGCCAGCAGTTGGCAGGGGGGATCACCCCTCCACTTT. Residues: CASSWQGGSPLHF.

This chain connects TRBV4-1 to TRBJ2-7; TRBD2 agrees at 7 bases. The CDR3 has 16 residues. After removal of 2 bases from V and 3 bases from J, the junction contained 10 bases not matched to a gene. Looked up from germline, CDR1 is MGHRA and CDR2 is YSYEKL. CDR3 loop: CASSQPTGTKNYEQYF. The CDR3 DNA reads TGCGCCAGCAGCCAACCCACCGGGACTAAGAACTACGAGCAGTACTTC.

This clone has a handful of counts. The V call is TRBV24-1, the J call TRBJ1-2, with 8 bases matching TRBD1. Germline V gene lookup returns CDR1 KGHDR and CDR2 SFDVKD. J lost 4 bases, V lost 4 bases, and 1 base had no gene match. The CDR3 is 13 amino acids. CDR3 sequence: CATSEQGVYGYTF. As DNA, the CDR3 is TGTGCCACCAGTGAACAGGGGGTCTATGGCTACACCTTC.

The chain employs TRBV15 and TRBJ2-5, with 10 positions matching TRBD2. The J segment lost 1 base and the V segment lost 1 base, leaving 0 bases of the junction unmatched. In germline, CDR1 is LNHNV, CDR2 YYDKDF (reference sequence). This CDR3 is 15 amino acids long. CDR3 nucleotides: TGTGCCACCAGCAGAGGGACTAGCGGCCAAGAGACCCAGTACTTC. Translated, it gives CATSRGTSGQETQYF.